The sequence of this T cell receptor beta chain was determined in a study of blood T cell repertoires in COVID-19. Study overall: The analysed material was cDNA or gDNA that came from T cells, B-cell-depleted T cells, or PBMCs.

The ends lost 4 bases at V and 4 bases at J; junction bases unmatched: 6. Germline assignment: CDR1 SGHRS and CDR2 YFSETQ. The CDR3 totals 15 residues. Clones were sequenced by immunoSEQ multiplex PCR, and TCRdb holds only the in-frame ones, with some missing. The data show about 270,000 clones, more than 70% seen once. The specimen sequenced was peripheral blood. This sequence joins TRBV5-1 and TRBJ2-5, with 11 bases lining up with TRBD2. The sequence came from a woman between 18 and 29 years old with acute or convalescent COVID-19. The CDR3 loop reads CASSPIAGGIETQYF. CDR3 sequence (DNA): TGCGCCAGCAGCCCAATAGCGGGAGGGATAGAGACCCAGTACTTC.